The present TCR beta chain was sequenced within a study of blood T cell repertoires in COVID-19 (dated by TCRdb to 2019 to 2021). General notes on the study: Samples covering the acute and convalescent phases of COVID-19 were provided by collaborators in the United States, Italy and Spain. The prospective study material was composed of cDNA or gDNA derived from T cells, B-cell-depleted T cells, or PBMCs. Subjects who had been exposed to COVID-19, were actively infected with it, or had recovered from it provided the deeply sampled blood TCRbeta repertoires that made up the dataset. The repertoires were made available in a free public database intended to serve as a resource for research on the immune response to SARS-CoV-2. The samples were drawn from two sources: the first 160 participants of the ongoing ImmuneRACE study, and 1,200 or so subjects contributed by 6 global collaborators. Sample metadata almost always included a de-identified subject ID, COVID-19 status, age in years and sex. Where available, HLA class I and class II types were obtained from metadata supplied by the sample provider rather than from assay-based typing.

TCRbeta CDR3 regions were amplified from genomic DNA using the immunoSEQ Assay, a bias-controlled multiplex PCR. The paper's processing steps were these. The number of nucleated cells in each sample was estimated from the amplification of reference gene primers within the assay. To quantify the absolute abundance of each unique TCRbeta CDR3 rearrangement, sequence reads were collapsed and filtered. For each sample, productive Simpson clonality was calculated as the square root of Simpson's diversity index over productive rearrangements. TCRdb retrieved this table from immuneACCESS and kept in-frame rearrangements only. Not all clones are present; in checked studies, unresolved V genes account for under half, and no reason is known for the remainder. Clone size and V and J calls were adopted from that table, with D and trimming inferred from the DNA. This sample gives about 160,000 clones in total; approximately 88% of them show up just once. The ten largest clonotypes hold 2.9% of the sample.

Between the V and J ends, shortened by 2 bases and 4 bases respectively, the junction contains 13 bases. CDR1 SGHRS and CDR2 YFSETQ were looked up in the germline V gene. Spanning cysteine to phenylalanine, the CDR3 consists of 16 amino acids. Solely the CDR3 DNA is kept, with 48 bases framed from the first base. Collaborating institutions collected whole blood in K2EDTA tubes following their own protocols. Collaborator samples were shipped for TCRbeta analysis as frozen whole blood, isolated PBMCs, or DNA extracted from either sample type. The investigation overall reported the following: The quantity of clinical and demographic metadata differed by source and by participant and was supplied without curation.

Regarding this clone: Its antigen target is currently unknown. Base qualities are not recorded, but no much larger clone differs from it by a single base.

The rearranged chain carries TRBV5-1 and TRBJ2-6, with TRBD1 tentatively as D gene (5 bases match). The source material was peripheral blood. The TCR comes from a woman aged 55-70 years with acute or convalescent COVID-19. The DNA sequence is given as TGCGCCAGCAGCTTTCTTCAGGGATCCGGGGCCAACGTCCTGACTTTC. This codes for CASSFLQGSGANVLTF.